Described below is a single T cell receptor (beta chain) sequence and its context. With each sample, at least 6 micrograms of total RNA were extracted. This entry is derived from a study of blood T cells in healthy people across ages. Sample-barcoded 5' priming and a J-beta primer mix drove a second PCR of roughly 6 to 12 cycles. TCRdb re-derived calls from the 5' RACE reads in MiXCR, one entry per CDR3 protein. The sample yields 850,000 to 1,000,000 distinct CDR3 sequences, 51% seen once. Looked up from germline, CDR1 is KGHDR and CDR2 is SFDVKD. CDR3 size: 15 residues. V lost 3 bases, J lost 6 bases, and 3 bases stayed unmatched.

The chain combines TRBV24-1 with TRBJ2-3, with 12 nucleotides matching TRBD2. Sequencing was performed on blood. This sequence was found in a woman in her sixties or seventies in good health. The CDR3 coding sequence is TGTGCCACCAGTGATCCTAGCGGGAGGGCCGATACGCAGTATTTT. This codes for CATSDPSGRADTQYF.